The 18 T cell receptor beta chains listed next were all sequenced from one sample in a study of somatic mutations in cytotoxic T cells in rheumatoid arthritis. This table comes from immunoSEQ multiplex PCR, and its TCRdb copy is limited to in-frame clones, with some not included. Among some 7,000 clones, about 80% were seen once, and the ten largest hold around 15%. Material: CD8+ T cells sorted from blood. These TCRs come from an adult with rheumatoid arthritis.

This clone was counted once. The genes are TRBV4-1 and TRBJ2-7; D is tentatively TRBD1 or TRBD2 (5 bases each). The CDR3 consists of 17 residues. The germline V and J ends were trimmed by 3 bases and 6 bases, with 24 bases remaining between them. CDR1 is MGHRA and CDR2 is YSYEKL in the germline V gene. The CDR3 spells CASSHWASGTIRGEQYF. The CDR3 DNA is TGCGCCAGCAGCCACTGGGCTTCGGGGACCATTCGAGGCGAGCAGTACTTC.

The chain uses TRBV29-1 and TRBJ2-7; D is undetermined. The length of the CDR3 is 13 residues. CDR1 and CDR2 from the germline V gene are SQVTM and ANQGSEA. V lost 7 bases and J 0 bases, leaving 13 bases between the germline ends. Here the CDR3 reads CSALLDRSYEQYF. The CDR3 region has the DNA TGCAGCGCACTTCTCGATCGCTCCTACGAGCAGTACTTC.

The V call is TRBV5-1, the J call TRBJ1-2; the D is unclear. Looked up from germline, CDR1 is SGHRS and CDR2 is YFSETQ. Trimming shortened V by 3 bases and J by 5 bases, and 14 bases separated the two germline ends. CDR3 length: 14 residues. The CDR3 sequence is CASSSEELGYGYTF. The CDR3 DNA reads as TGCGCCAGCAGCTCGGAAGAGTTAGGGTATGGCTACACCTTC.

This clone came up a few times. The chain employs TRBV11-2 and TRBJ2-1, with no clear D. V lost 2 bases, J lost 6 bases, and 5 bases lay in between. Germline V gene lookup returns CDR1 SGHAT and CDR2 FQNNGV. CDR3 size: 12 residues. CDR3 coding DNA: TGTGCCAGCAGCTTATCGGGCAATGAGCAGTTCTTC. It is translated as CASSLSGNEQFF.

The chain recombines TRBV5-1 with TRBJ2-1; 8 bases match TRBD1. The length of the CDR3 is 15 residues. V dropped 2 bases and J dropped 4; count of bases not matched to a gene: 5. Germline assignment: CDR1 SGHRS and CDR2 YFSETQ. The DNA for the CDR3 is TGCGCCAGCAGCTTTAGGACAGGGACTTACAATGAGCAGTTCTTC. Translated: CASSFRTGTYNEQFF.

This clone is labeled as medium-sized. This chain uses TRBV6-4 with TRBJ2-2; D remains ambiguous. The CDR3 extends over 13 amino acids. The V and J ends lost 6 bases and 3 bases respectively, with 8 bases between them. CDR1 and CDR2 from the germline V gene are MRHNA and SNTAGT. The CDR3 nucleotides read TGTGCCAGCAGCCCTACTGACACCGGGGAGCTGTTTTTT. It codes for CASSPTDTGELFF.

The chain is built from TRBV9 and TRBJ2-5; 12 positions match TRBD2. V shed 4 bases, J shed 0 bases, and the junction held 4 bases outside the gene matches. The CDR3 has 16 amino acids. Germline V gene sequence: CDR1 SGDLS, CDR2 YYNGEE. Here the CDR3 reads CASSFGTSGYQETQYF. The CDR3 region has the DNA TGTGCCAGCAGCTTCGGGACTAGCGGGTACCAAGAGACCCAGTACTTC.

The CDR3 DNA is TGTGCCTGGAGCCACCACAGGGATTTAATCACTGAAGCTTTCTTT. Encoded protein: CAWSHHRDLITEAFF. The genes are TRBV30 and TRBJ1-1; TRBD1 might be the D (6 bases). Germline CDR1 and CDR2: GTSNPN and SVGIG (reference sequence). The germline V and J ends were trimmed by 3 bases and 4 bases, with 18 bases remaining between them. The CDR3 spans 15 residues.

This clone was seen only once. V usage is TRBV5-1 and J usage is TRBJ2-2, with 11 bases aligning to TRBD1. The V gene's germline CDR1 is SGHRS and CDR2 YFSETQ. This CDR3 spans 16 amino acids. V shed 4 bases and J 8 bases; nucleotides not matched to a gene: 10. In DNA form, the CDR3 reads TGCGCCAGCAGCGCTAGGACAGGGGGCGCCTTGGGGGAGCTGTTTTTT. As protein: CASSARTGGALGELFF.

This clone was counted a few times. V is TRBV28 and J is TRBJ2-7, with 8 bases matching TRBD2. After removal of 1 base from V and 7 bases from J, the junction contained 12 bases not matched to a gene. The germline V gene encodes CDR1 MDHEN and CDR2 SYDVKM. This CDR3 region has 16 residues. CDR3 coding DNA: TGTGCCAGCAGTTTATTAGGACTAGCAGCCGATGAGGAGCAGTACTTC. Translating gives CASSLLGLAADEEQYF.

The rearrangement uses TRBV4-3 and TRBJ1-6; unclear D gene. The ends were cut back, 1 base at V and 0 bases at J, with 16 bases in the middle. From germline, CDR1 is LGHNA and CDR2 YSLEER. This CDR3 comprises 19 residues. This chain's CDR3 is CASSQVISEGSSYNSPLHF. For the CDR3, the DNA is TGCGCCAGCAGCCAAGTAATTTCCGAGGGCAGCTCCTATAATTCACCCCTCCACTTT.

This clone has only one observation. V is TRBV28 and J is TRBJ2-5, with a tentative D call TRBD2 (6 bases). The better agreement between TRBJ2-7 and the DNA end casts doubt on the J call. This CDR3 has 18 amino acids. CDR1 is MDHEN, CDR2 SYDVKM, per germline. The CDR3: CASSFRVGWGSGTYEQYF. The CDR3 DNA reads TGTGCCAGCAGTTTCCGGGTAGGCTGGGGTAGCGGTACCTACGAGCAGTACTTC.

This chain joins TRBV27 and TRBJ1-6, with a possible D match to TRBD1 (5 bases). This CDR3 contains 14 residues. Per the germline V gene, CDR1 is MNHEY and CDR2 is SMNVEV (reference sequence). Between the trimmed V and J ends, which lost 8 bases and 10 bases, there was a span of 18 bases. CDR3 in amino acids: CASRSRAGQSPLHF. The CDR3 bases are TGTGCCAGCCGTTCCCGGGCGGGGCAATCACCCCTCCACTTT.

In its sample, this clone was seen a few times. The chain links TRBV29-1 to TRBJ1-2, with D maybe TRBD1 (5 bases). V lost 4 bases and J 4 bases, leaving 16 bases between the germline ends. There are 14 residues in the CDR3. Germline assignment: CDR1 SQVTM and CDR2 ANQGSEA. The DNA for the CDR3 is TGCAGCGTTGGACAGCCCCTCACCTCCTATGGCTACACCTTC. It is translated as CSVGQPLTSYGYTF.

The gene calls are TRBV7-6 and TRBJ2-1, with 7 bases fitting TRBD2. With 5 bases clipped from V and 8 bases from J, the junction kept 3 bases outside the gene matches. CDR1 SGHVS and CDR2 FNYEAQ come from the germline V gene. The CDR3 spans 12 residues. The CDR3 reads CASSLGGDEQFF. For the CDR3, the DNA is TGTGCCAGCAGCCTTGGGGGGGATGAGCAGTTCTTC. The variable domain in full, with the rest retrieved from reference TRBV7-6 and TRBJ2-1, is GAGVSQSPRYKVTKRGQDVALRCDPISGHVSLYWYRQALGQGPEFLTYFNYEAQQDKSGLPNDRFSAERPEGSISTLTIQRTEQRDSAMYRCASSLGGDEQFFGPGTRLTVL.

The CDR3 loop is CASSKLQVTAGANVLTF. The CDR3 coding sequence is TGTGCCAGCAGTAAACTCCAGGTTACAGCTGGGGCCAACGTCCTGACTTTC. The chain recombines TRBV27 with TRBJ2-6; no firm D call. CDR1 is MNHEY and CDR2 is SMNVEV in the germline V gene (reference sequence). CDR3 size: 17 residues. V gave up 5 bases and J gave up 2 bases, with 16 bases separating them.

V usage is TRBV4-1 and J usage is TRBJ2-6; 8 bases map to TRBD1. Germline lookup yields CDR1 MGHRA and CDR2 YSYEKL. The CDR3 extends over 18 amino acids. V gave up 1 base and J gave up 2 bases; unmatched junction bases: 7. DNA for the CDR3: TGCGCCAGCAGCCAAGTGGGACAGGATTTTACTGGGGCCAACGTCCTGACTTTC. This encodes CASSQVGQDFTGANVLTF.

The sample holds one count of this clone. The chain joins TRBV19 to TRBJ1-1, with TRBD1 matching 9 bases. With 5 bases clipped from V and 3 bases from J, the junction kept 7 bases outside the gene matches. Germline assignment: CDR1 LNHDA and CDR2 SQIVND (reference sequence). The CDR3 spans 15 residues. CDR3 coding DNA: TGTGCCAGTAGTTCCCCGGGACAGGGCTACACTGAAGCTTTCTTT. Translating gives CASSSPGQGYTEAFF.